Here is one T cell receptor (beta chain) with its context. In the authors' workflow: For nucleated cells, counts were estimated from reference gene primer amplification. Sequenced by immunoSEQ multiplex PCR; TCRdb stores in-frame clones only, minus some. V and J calls plus clone size are reproduced from that table; the DNA served to infer D and trimming. The sample has roughly 160,000 clones, under 85% seen once. Germline CDR1 MNHEY, CDR2 SVGAGI. The CDR3 sequence is 14 residues long. Trimming took 6 bases from V and 3 from J, leaving 14 bases between them. The data are from a study of blood T cell repertoires in COVID-19. In the study overall: Specimens from acute and convalescent COVID-19 originated in the United States, Italy and Spain. PBMCs, B-cell-depleted T cells, or T cells provided the cDNA or gDNA that made up the material.

The specimen sequenced was peripheral blood. The V call is TRBV6-5, the J call TRBJ1-1; D is uncertain. This sequence was found in a man older than 75 with COVID-19, enrolled during active disease. CDR3 loop: CASRGLGRDTEAFF. In DNA, the CDR3 is TGTGCCAGCAGGGGCCTTGGGCGGGACACTGAAGCTTTCTTT.